These 27 T cell receptor beta chains were all obtained from the same sample, sequenced in a study of PD-1 blockade in classical Hodgkin lymphoma. Relapse after autologous stem cell transplantation occurred in every patient, and brentuximab vedotin exposure varied. Sequencing was performed with immunoSEQ multiplex PCR; in TCRdb, only in-frame clones are kept and a portion is missing. Here the sample spans 45,000 to 65,000 clones, around two thirds being singletons. This sample comprised peripheral blood mononuclear cells (PBMCs), obtained before the second cycle of nivolumab. The receptors originated from a human donor with classical Hodgkin lymphoma.

The table lists this clone with a few counts. The genes are TRBV14 and TRBJ1-1, with D maybe TRBD1 (5 bases). V was clipped by 6 bases and J by 1 base, with 9 bases between them. The CDR3 length is 13 residues. Germline V gives CDR1 SGHDN, CDR2 FVKESK. CDR3 in DNA: TGTGCCAGCAGGGCGGGGCCGAACACTGAAGCTTTCTTT. Translating gives CASRAGPNTEAFF.

The rearrangement uses TRBV7-9 and TRBJ2-2, with 9 bases matching TRBD1. The CDR3 covers 16 residues. Germline CDR1 is SEHNR and CDR2 is FQNEAQ (reference sequence). J was trimmed by 2 bases and V by 5 bases; bases with no gene match: 6. This CDR3 reads CASSPGTGRNTGELFF. DNA for the CDR3: TGTGCCAGCAGCCCAGGGACAGGGAGAAACACCGGGGAGCTGTTTTTT.

V usage is TRBV9 and J usage is TRBJ2-3, with TRBD2 identical over 8 bases. This CDR3 is built from 15 residues. Germline CDR1 and CDR2: SGDLS and YYNGEE. Trimming at V came to 3 bases and at J to 4 bases, leaving 7 bases not matched to a gene. The CDR3 reads CASSARGTSSDTQYF. CDR3 DNA: TGTGCCAGCAGCGCAAGAGGGACTAGTTCAGATACGCAGTATTTT. The whole variable domain, remainder taken from reference TRBV9 and TRBJ2-3, is DSGVTQTPKHLITATGQRVTLRCSPRSGDLSVYWYQQSLDQGLQFLIQYYNGEERAKGNILERFSAQQFPDLHSELNLSSLELGDSALYFCASSARGTSSDTQYFGPGTRLTVL.

V and J are TRBV27 and TRBJ1-4, with D uncertain. V dropped 8 bases and J dropped 4 bases, with 14 bases sitting between them. Germline assignment: CDR1 MNHEY and CDR2 SMNVEV (reference sequence). The CDR3 consists of 14 residues. The CDR3 reads CASDLTAYNEKLFF. For the CDR3, the DNA is TGTGCCAGCGACTTGACCGCCTATAATGAAAAACTGTTTTTT.

The chain joins TRBV6-1 to TRBJ2-1; D not resolved. From germline, CDR1 is MNHNS and CDR2 SASEGT. V was clipped by 10 bases and J by 8 bases, with 18 bases between them. CDR3 size: 13 residues. The CDR3 coding sequence is TGTGCCACTTCGTTGGGCCCGGCCTATGAGCAGTTCTTC. As protein: CATSLGPAYEQFF.

This chain uses TRBV7-9 with TRBJ1-2; 8 nucleotides match TRBD1. The CDR3 sequence is 15 residues long. V trimming: 2 bases; J trimming: 6 bases; junction bases outside the gene matches: 8. Germline loops: CDR1 SEHNR, CDR2 FQNEAQ (reference sequence). The CDR3 loop reads CASSLSQGAQDGYTF. CDR3 nucleotides: TGTGCCAGCAGCTTATCCCAGGGGGCGCAGGATGGCTACACCTTC.

The chain has TRBV11-2 and TRBJ2-2; D might be TRBD2 (5 bases). The CDR3 has 13 residues. V lost 5 bases and J lost 6, with 10 bases in between. The germline V gene has CDR1 SGHAT and CDR2 FQNNGV. The CDR3 region has the DNA TGTGCCAGCAGCCCGGGAAGTTCCGGGGAGCTGTTTTTT. This gives the protein CASSPGSSGELFF.

This rearrangement joins TRBV7-3 to TRBJ2-1; 9 bases align to TRBD2. Looked up from germline, CDR1 is SGHTA and CDR2 is FQGTGA. CDR3 size: 15 residues. The ends lost 5 bases at V and 6 bases at J; junction bases unmatched: 8. In DNA, the CDR3 is TGTGCCAGCAGCCCCCGCCTGACTAGCGGCAATGAGCAGTTCTTC. This encodes CASSPRLTSGNEQFF.

The rearrangement joins TRBV19 to TRBJ2-1; 14 bases match TRBD2. CDR3 length equals 17 residues. With V trimmed by 3 bases and J by 2 bases, 3 bases remained unmatched. The germline CDR1 and CDR2 sequences are LNHDA and SQIVND (reference sequence). CDR3 nucleotide sequence: TGTGCCAGTAGTATCCCGGGACTAGCGGGAGCCTACAATGAGCAGTTCTTC. As protein: CASSIPGLAGAYNEQFF. Filled out from reference TRBV19 and TRBJ2-1, the complete variable domain reads DGGITQSPKYLFRKEGQNVTLSCEQNLNHDAMYWYRQDPGQGLRLIYYSQIVNDFQKGDIAEGYSVSREKKESFPLTVTSAQKNPTAFYLCASSIPGLAGAYNEQFFGPGTRLTVL.

This clone occurred once. This chain links TRBV4-1 with TRBJ2-3; 11 nucleotides line up with TRBD2. Germline V CDR1 and CDR2: MGHRA, YSYEKL. Unmatched junction bases numbered 12, after V lost 2 bases and J lost 2 bases. The CDR3 spans 19 residues. CDR3 protein: CASSQRRLAGTTNTDTQYF. The DNA for the CDR3 is TGCGCCAGCAGCCAACGTCGACTAGCGGGAACCACTAACACAGATACGCAGTATTTT.

The CDR3 region is CARGGGSYEQYF. CDR3 DNA sequence: TGTGCCCGGGGCGGCGGCTCCTACGAGCAGTACTTC. The chain recombines TRBV30 with TRBJ2-7; D may be TRBD1 or TRBD2 (5 bases each). From germline, CDR1 is GTSNPN and CDR2 SVGIG (reference sequence). The length of the CDR3 is 12 residues. V lost 8 bases and J lost 0, with 11 bases in between.

The chain carries TRBV27 and TRBJ2-7; D perhaps matches TRBD1 (6 bases). Germline V gene sequence: CDR1 MNHEY, CDR2 SMNVEV (reference sequence). The CDR3 length is 13 residues. V was shortened by 5 bases and J by 3 bases, with 11 bases between the two germline ends. Written as DNA, the CDR3 is TGTGCCAGCAGTGGCAGGGGAGTCTACGAGCAGTACTTC. Protein product: CASSGRGVYEQYF.

This chain joins TRBV9 and TRBJ2-3; D might be TRBD1 (6 bases). The germline V gene has CDR1 SGDLS and CDR2 YYNGEE. V gave up 1 base and J gave up 8 bases, with 17 bases separating them. This CDR3 is 15 amino acids long. The CDR3 DNA is TGTGCCAGCAGCGTATCTCAAGGTCAGGGGCGTACGCAGTATTTT. Protein product: CASSVSQGQGRTQYF. Based on the CDR3 plus reference TRBV9 and TRBJ2-3, the full variable domain is DSGVTQTPKHLITATGQRVTLRCSPRSGDLSVYWYQQSLDQGLQFLIQYYNGEERAKGNILERFSAQQFPDLHSELNLSSLELGDSALYFCASSVSQGQGRTQYFGPGTRLTVL.

The V call is TRBV2, the J call TRBJ2-7; 9 bases align to TRBD2. The germline V gene has CDR1 SNHLY and CDR2 FYNNEI. V lost 3 bases to trimming and J lost 10 bases; unmatched junction nucleotides: 10. The CDR3 has 14 amino acids. The CDR3, as DNA: TGTGCCAGCAGTGATCTAGCGGGGACTTACAGTCAGTACTTC. Protein sequence: CASSDLAGTYSQYF.

The rearrangement links TRBV30 to TRBJ1-5; D call uncertain. Germline assignment: CDR1 GTSNPN and CDR2 SVGIG (reference sequence). Trimming left V 0 bases short and J 6 bases short, with 15 bases between. The CDR3 contains 15 residues. The CDR3 reads CAWSVGQPASQPQHF. CDR3 nucleotide sequence: TGTGCCTGGAGTGTCGGTCAGCCGGCGAGTCAGCCCCAGCATTTT.

V is TRBV7-2 and J is TRBJ2-7; no firm D call. Germline assignment: CDR1 SGHTA and CDR2 FQGNSA. V was shortened by 4 bases and J by 4 bases, with 5 bases between the two germline ends. The CDR3 sequence is 11 residues long. CDR3: CASSSRYEQYF. In DNA, the CDR3 is TGTGCCAGCAGCTCTAGATACGAGCAGTACTTC. The variable domain in full, completed from reference TRBV7-2 and TRBJ2-7, reads GAGVSQSPSNKVTEKGKDVELRCDPISGHTALYWYRQSLGQGLEFLIYFQGNSAPDKSGLPSDRFSAERTGGSVSTLTIQRTQQEDSAVYLCASSSRYEQYFGPGTRLTVT.

A few counts support this clone. The V call is TRBV9, the J call TRBJ2-5; D remains ambiguous. The CDR3 length is 15 residues. The V end lost 4 bases, the J end lost 0 bases, and 13 bases lay between the germline ends. Germline V gene sequence: CDR1 SGDLS, CDR2 YYNGEE. The CDR3 coding sequence is TGTGCCAGCAGCACCTTAAACAATTACCAAGAGACCCAGTACTTC. This sequence encodes CASSTLNNYQETQYF. The variable domain in full, completed from reference TRBV9 and TRBJ2-5, reads DSGVTQTPKHLITATGQRVTLRCSPRSGDLSVYWYQQSLDQGLQFLIQYYNGEERAKGNILERFSAQQFPDLHSELNLSSLELGDSALYFCASSTLNNYQETQYFGPGTRLLVL.

This clone has only a few counts. This chain uses TRBV27 with TRBJ1-1; D unresolved. Germline assignment: CDR1 MNHEY and CDR2 SMNVEV (reference sequence). The V gene lost 10 bases and the J gene lost 5 bases, with 11 bases spanning the gap. The CDR3 has 11 amino acids. The CDR3 DNA is TGTGCCACCGGAGGAGGGACTGAAGCTTTCTTT. Its protein product is CATGGGTEAFF.

This clone was seen a single time. The CDR3 region has the DNA TGTGCCTGGAGTGAACTAGCGGGGTCCCAAGAGACCCAGTACTTC. It translates to CAWSELAGSQETQYF. This chain joins TRBV30 and TRBJ2-5; 10 bases are a match to TRBD2. With 1 base clipped from V and 1 base from J, the junction kept 3 bases outside the gene matches. This CDR3 comprises 15 residues. CDR1 and CDR2 from the germline V gene are GTSNPN and SVGIG (reference sequence).

The chain carries TRBV7-2 and TRBJ2-1; D is uncertain. The CDR3 contains 16 residues. CDR1 and CDR2 (germline): SGHTA, FQGNSA. The V end lost 1 base, the J end lost 3 bases, and 13 bases lay between the germline ends. The CDR3 reads CASSLDGPVNYNEQFF. The CDR3 DNA is TGTGCCAGCAGCTTAGATGGGCCAGTTAACTACAATGAGCAGTTCTTC.

This clone has a single count. The chain recombines TRBV15 with TRBJ2-3, with D perhaps TRBD1 (5 bases). Trimming removed 0 bases at V and 1 base at J, with 8 bases between. From germline, CDR1 is LNHNV and CDR2 YYDKDF (reference sequence). The CDR3 spans 15 residues. The CDR3 DNA reads TGTGCCACCAGCAGAGATCCGACAGGCACAGATACGCAGTATTTT. It specifies CATSRDPTGTDTQYF.

The rearrangement joins TRBV6-5 to TRBJ2-5; no reliable D call. V lost 6 bases, J lost 1 base, and 12 bases lay in between. Looked up from germline, CDR1 is MNHEY and CDR2 is SVGAGI. The CDR3 totals 14 residues. The CDR3 reads CASSPTHLQETQYF. CDR3 DNA: TGTGCCAGCAGCCCGACCCATCTCCAAGAGACCCAGTACTTC.

The rearrangement links TRBV18 to TRBJ1-3; 7 positions match TRBD1. The CDR3 spans 13 residues. V shed 5 bases and J 4 bases; nucleotides not matched to a gene: 2. CDR1 is KGHSH and CDR2 is LQKENI in the germline V gene. The CDR3 bases are TGTGCCAGCTCAACGGACAGGGGAAACACCATATATTTT. Amino acids: CASSTDRGNTIYF.

The rearrangement links TRBV7-2 to TRBJ2-1, with TRBD2 matching 10 bases. CDR1 and CDR2 from the germline V gene are SGHTA and FQGNSA. CDR3 length: 16 amino acids. The J segment lost 7 bases and the V segment lost 0 bases, leaving 6 bases of the junction unmatched. The DNA of the CDR3 is TGTGCCAGCAGCTTAGCTCGGCTAGCGGGAGTTAATGAGCAGTTCTTC. Protein product: CASSLARLAGVNEQFF.

The V and J genes are TRBV11-2 and TRBJ2-3; the D gene could be TRBD1 or TRBD2 (5 bases each). The CDR3 totals 15 residues. The germline CDR1 and CDR2 sequences are SGHAT and FQNNGV. Trimming removed 1 base at V and 1 base at J, with 9 bases between. For the CDR3, the DNA is TGTGCCAGCAGCTTAGGTCGGGGCCGCACAGATACGCAGTATTTT. This codes for CASSLGRGRTDTQYF.

CDR3 loop: CASSLWSGGLYEQYF. The DNA for the CDR3 is TGTGCCAGCAGTTTATGGTCAGGGGGCTTATACGAGCAGTACTTC. This chain connects TRBV28 to TRBJ2-7; 8 bases fit TRBD1. Germline CDR1 reads MDHEN; CDR2 reads SYDVKM. The length of the CDR3 is 15 residues. V was clipped by 0 bases and J by 4 bases; unmatched bases: 5.

V gene TRBV2 combines with J gene TRBJ1-5, with D possibly matching TRBD1 (5 bases). V was cut by 2 bases and J by 4 bases, with 15 bases left in between. Germline V lookup: CDR1 SNHLY, CDR2 FYNNEI. This CDR3 is 16 amino acids long. The CDR3 DNA sequence: TGTGCCAGCAGTGAATCGAGAGGGGTCAGGAATCAGCCCCAGCATTTT. It codes for CASSESRGVRNQPQHF.